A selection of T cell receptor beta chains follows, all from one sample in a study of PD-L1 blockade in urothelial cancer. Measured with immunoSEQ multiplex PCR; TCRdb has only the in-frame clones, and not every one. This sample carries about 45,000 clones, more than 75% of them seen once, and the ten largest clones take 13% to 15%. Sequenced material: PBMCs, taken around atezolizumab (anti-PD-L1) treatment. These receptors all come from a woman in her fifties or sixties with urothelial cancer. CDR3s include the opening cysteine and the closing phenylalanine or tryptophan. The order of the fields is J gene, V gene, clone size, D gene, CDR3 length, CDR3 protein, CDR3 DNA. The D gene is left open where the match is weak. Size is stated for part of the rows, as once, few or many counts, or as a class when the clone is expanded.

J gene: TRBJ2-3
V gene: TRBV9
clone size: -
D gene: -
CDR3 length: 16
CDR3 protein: CASSVDRGIGTDTQYF
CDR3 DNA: TGTGCCAGCAGCGTAGACCGAGGAATTGGTACAGATACGCAGTATTTT

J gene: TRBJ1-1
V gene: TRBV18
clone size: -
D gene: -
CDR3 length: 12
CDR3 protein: CASSPSGLEAFF
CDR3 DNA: TGTGCCAGCTCACCATCAGGGCTTGAAGCTTTCTTT

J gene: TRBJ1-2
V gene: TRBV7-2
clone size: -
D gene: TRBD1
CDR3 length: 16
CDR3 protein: CASSPKTGEQVNGYTF
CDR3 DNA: TGTGCCAGCAGCCCCAAAACAGGGGAGCAGGTTAATGGCTACACCTTC

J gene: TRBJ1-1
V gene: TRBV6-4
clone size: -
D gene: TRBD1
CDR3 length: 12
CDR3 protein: CASTTGEMRAFF
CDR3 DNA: TGTGCCAGCACCACAGGGGAGATGAGGGCTTTCTTT

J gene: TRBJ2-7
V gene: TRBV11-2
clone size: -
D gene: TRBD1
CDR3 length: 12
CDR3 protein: CASSRTGYEQYF
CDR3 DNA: TGTGCCAGCAGCCGGACAGGGTACGAGCAGTACTTC

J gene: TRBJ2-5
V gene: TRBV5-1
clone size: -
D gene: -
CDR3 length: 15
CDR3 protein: CASSLVAGAGETQYF
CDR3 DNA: TGCGCCAGCAGCTTGGTGGCGGGGGCGGGAGAGACCCAGTACTTC

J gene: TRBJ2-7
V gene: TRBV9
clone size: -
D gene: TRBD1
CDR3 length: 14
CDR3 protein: CASSAGQGFYEQYF
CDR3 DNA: TGTGCCAGCAGCGCGGGACAGGGCTTCTACGAGCAGTACTTC

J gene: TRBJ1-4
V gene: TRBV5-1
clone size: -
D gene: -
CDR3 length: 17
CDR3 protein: CASSLAVMGPNNEKLFF
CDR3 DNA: TGCGCCAGCAGCTTGGCCGTGATGGGGCCCAACAATGAAAAACTGTTTTTT

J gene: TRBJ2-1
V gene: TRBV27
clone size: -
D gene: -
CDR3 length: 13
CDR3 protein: CASTRRGRNEQFF
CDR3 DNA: TGTGCCAGCACCAGACGGGGTCGCAATGAGCAGTTCTTC

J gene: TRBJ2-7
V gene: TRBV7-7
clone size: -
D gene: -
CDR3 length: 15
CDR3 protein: CASSLAAGSAYEQYF
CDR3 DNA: TGTGCCAGCAGCTTAGCGGCAGGGTCTGCCTACGAGCAGTACTTC

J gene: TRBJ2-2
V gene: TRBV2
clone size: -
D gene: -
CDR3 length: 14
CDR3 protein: CASSVTGSPGELFF
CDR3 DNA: TGTGCCAGCAGTGTCACAGGGTCGCCCGGGGAGCTGTTTTTT

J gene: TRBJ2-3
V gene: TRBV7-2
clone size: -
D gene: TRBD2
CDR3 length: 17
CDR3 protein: CASSLWREALSTDTQYF
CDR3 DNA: TGTGCCAGCAGCTTATGGCGGGAGGCCCTTAGCACAGATACGCAGTATTTT

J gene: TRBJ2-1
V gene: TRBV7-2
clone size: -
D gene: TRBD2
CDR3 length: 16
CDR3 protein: CASSLNGGGGYNEQFF
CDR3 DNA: TGTGCCAGCAGCTTAAACGGCGGGGGGGGGTACAATGAGCAGTTCTTC

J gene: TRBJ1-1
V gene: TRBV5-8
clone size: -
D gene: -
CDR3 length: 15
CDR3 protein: CASSRILQVNTEAFF
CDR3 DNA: TGTGCCAGCAGCCGTATACTACAGGTGAACACTGAAGCTTTCTTT

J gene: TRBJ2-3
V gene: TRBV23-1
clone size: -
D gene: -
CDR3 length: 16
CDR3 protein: CASSQPRLVGPDTQYF
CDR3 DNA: TGCGCCAGCAGTCAACCAAGGCTCGTGGGGCCAGATACGCAGTATTTT

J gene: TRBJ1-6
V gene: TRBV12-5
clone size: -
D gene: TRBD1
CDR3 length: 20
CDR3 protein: CASGLPRDRGTHSYNSPLHF
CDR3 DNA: TGTGCTAGTGGTCTACCCCGGGACAGGGGCACCCACTCCTATAATTCACCCCTCCACTTT

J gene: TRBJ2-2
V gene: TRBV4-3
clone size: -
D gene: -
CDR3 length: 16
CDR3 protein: CASSQESGAGTGELFF
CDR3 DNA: TGCGCCAGCAGCCAAGAGTCGGGAGCGGGCACCGGGGAGCTGTTTTTT

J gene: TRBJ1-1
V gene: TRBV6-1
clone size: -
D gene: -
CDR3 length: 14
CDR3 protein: CASSDSTGYTEAFF
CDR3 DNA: TGTGCCAGCAGTGACTCGACAGGCTACACTGAAGCTTTCTTT

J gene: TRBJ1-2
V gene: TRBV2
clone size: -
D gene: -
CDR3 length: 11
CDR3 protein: CASSERQGYTF
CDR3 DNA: TGTGCCAGCAGTGAGCGACAGGGCTACACCTTC

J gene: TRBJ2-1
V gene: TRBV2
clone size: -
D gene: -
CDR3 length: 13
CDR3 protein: CASSVESINEQFF
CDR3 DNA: TGTGCCAGCAGTGTGGAGAGTATCAATGAGCAGTTCTTC

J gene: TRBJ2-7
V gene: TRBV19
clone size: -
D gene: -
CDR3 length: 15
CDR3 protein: CASSPTANQRYEQYF
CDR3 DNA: TGTGCCAGTAGCCCGACAGCAAACCAACGCTACGAGCAGTACTTC

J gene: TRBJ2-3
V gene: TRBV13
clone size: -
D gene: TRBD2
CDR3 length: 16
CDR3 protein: CASSLSTSFRTDTQYF
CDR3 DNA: TGTGCCAGCAGCTTATCGACTAGCTTTCGCACAGATACGCAGTATTTT

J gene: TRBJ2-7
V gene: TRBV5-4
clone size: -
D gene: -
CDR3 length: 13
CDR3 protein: CASSWELAAEQYF
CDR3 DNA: TGTGCCAGCAGCTGGGAACTAGCTGCCGAGCAGTACTTC

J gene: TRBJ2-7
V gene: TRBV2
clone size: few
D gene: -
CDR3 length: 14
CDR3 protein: CASSSAGVKYEQYF
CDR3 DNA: TGTGCCAGCAGTAGCGCAGGGGTAAAATACGAGCAGTACTTC

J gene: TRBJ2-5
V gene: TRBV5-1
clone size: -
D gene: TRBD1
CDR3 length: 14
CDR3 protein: CASSLEGQKETQYF
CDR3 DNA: TGCGCCAGCAGCTTGGAGGGACAGAAAGAGACCCAGTACTTC

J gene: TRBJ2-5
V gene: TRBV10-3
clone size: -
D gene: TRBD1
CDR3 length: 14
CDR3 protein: CAIRGTGAQETQYF
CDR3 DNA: TGTGCCATCAGAGGGACAGGGGCGCAAGAGACCCAGTACTTC

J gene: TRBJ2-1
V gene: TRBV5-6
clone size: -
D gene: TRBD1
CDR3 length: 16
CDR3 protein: CASSLSLGTGHNEQFF
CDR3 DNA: TGTGCCAGCAGCTTGAGCCTAGGGACAGGTCACAATGAGCAGTTCTTC

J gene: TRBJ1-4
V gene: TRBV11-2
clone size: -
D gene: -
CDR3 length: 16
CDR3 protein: CASSPRGVSTNEKLFF
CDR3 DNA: TGTGCCAGCAGCCCCCGGGGGGTCTCAACTAATGAAAAACTGTTTTTT

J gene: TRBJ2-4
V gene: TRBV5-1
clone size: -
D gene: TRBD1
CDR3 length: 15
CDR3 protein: CASSAGTGRTGDVSF
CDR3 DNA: TGCGCCAGCAGCGCAGGGACAGGGCGCACCGGTGACGTGAGCTTC

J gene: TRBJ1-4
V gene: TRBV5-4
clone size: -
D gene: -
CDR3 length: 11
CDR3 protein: CASIPDEKLFF
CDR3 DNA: TGTGCCAGCATCCCCGATGAAAAACTGTTTTTT

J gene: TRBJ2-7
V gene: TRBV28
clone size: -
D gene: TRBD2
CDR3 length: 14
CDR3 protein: CASSYSGRAYEQYF
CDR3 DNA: TGTGCCAGCAGTTATAGCGGGAGGGCTTACGAGCAGTACTTC

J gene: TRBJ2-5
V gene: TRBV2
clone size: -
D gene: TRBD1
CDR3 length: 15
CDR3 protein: CASSGGRGFQETQYF
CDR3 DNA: TGTGCCAGCAGTGGGGGCAGGGGGTTTCAAGAGACCCAGTACTTC

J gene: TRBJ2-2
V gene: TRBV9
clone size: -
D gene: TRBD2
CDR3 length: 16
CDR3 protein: CASSALAGGHDGELFF
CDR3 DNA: TGTGCCAGCAGCGCACTAGCGGGGGGGCATGACGGGGAGCTGTTTTTT

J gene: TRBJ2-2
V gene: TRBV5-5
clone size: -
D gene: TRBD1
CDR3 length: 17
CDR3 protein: CASSLYVSRGHTGELFF
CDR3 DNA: TGTGCCAGCAGCTTGTACGTTTCCAGGGGGCACACCGGGGAGCTGTTTTTT

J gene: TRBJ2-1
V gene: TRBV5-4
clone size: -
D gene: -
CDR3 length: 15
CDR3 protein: CASSLAGMTYNEQFF
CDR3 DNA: TGTGCCAGCAGCTTGGCAGGGATGACCTACAATGAGCAGTTCTTC

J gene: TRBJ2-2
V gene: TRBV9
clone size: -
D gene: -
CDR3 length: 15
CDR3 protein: CASSVARFSAGELFF
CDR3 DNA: TGTGCCAGCAGCGTAGCCAGGTTTTCTGCCGGGGAGCTGTTTTTT

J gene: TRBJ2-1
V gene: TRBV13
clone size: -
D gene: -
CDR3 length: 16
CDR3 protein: CASSLGPGSSYNEQFF
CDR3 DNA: TGTGCCAGCAGCTTAGGACCGGGAAGCTCCTACAATGAGCAGTTCTTC

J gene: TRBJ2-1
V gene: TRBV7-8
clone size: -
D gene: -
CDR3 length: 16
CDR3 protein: CASSLESKNTYNEQFF
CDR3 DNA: TGTGCCAGCAGCTTAGAGTCTAAAAATACCTACAATGAGCAGTTCTTC

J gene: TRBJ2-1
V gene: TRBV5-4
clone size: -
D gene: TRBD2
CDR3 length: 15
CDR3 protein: CASSLPSGNYNEQFF
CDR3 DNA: TGTGCCAGCAGCCTTCCCAGCGGGAACTACAATGAGCAGTTCTTC

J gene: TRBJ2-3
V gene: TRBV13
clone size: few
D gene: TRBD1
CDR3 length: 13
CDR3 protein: CASSPRGHDTQYF
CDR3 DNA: TGTGCCAGCAGCCCTAGGGGGCATGATACGCAGTATTTT

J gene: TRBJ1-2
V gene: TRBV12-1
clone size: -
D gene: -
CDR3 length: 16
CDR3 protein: CASTIYFTPPNYGYTF
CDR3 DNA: TGTGCCAGCACCATTTACTTCACTCCCCCTAACTATGGCTACACCTTC

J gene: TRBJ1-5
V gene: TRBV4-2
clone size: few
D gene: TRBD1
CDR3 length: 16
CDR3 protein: CASSQVADRGNQPQHF
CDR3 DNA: TGTGCCAGCAGCCAAGTGGCAGACAGGGGCAATCAGCCCCAGCATTTT

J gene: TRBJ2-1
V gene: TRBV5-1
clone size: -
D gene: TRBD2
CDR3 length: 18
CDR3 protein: CASSLLRSSGGADNEQFF
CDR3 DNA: TGCGCCAGCAGCTTGCTTAGGTCTAGCGGGGGGGCGGACAATGAGCAGTTCTTC

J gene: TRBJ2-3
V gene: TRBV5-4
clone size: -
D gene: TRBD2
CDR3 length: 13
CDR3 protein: CASSFSGEGTQYF
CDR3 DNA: TGTGCCAGCAGCTTTTCGGGGGAGGGGACGCAGTATTTT

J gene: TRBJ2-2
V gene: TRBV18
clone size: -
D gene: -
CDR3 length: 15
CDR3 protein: CASSAGLSNTGELFF
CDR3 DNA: TGTGCCAGCTCAGCAGGACTCTCGAACACCGGGGAGCTGTTTTTT

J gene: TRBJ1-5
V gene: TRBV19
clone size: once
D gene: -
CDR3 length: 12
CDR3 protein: CASRDSDQPQHF
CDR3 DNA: TGTGCCAGTAGGGACAGTGATCAGCCCCAGCATTTT

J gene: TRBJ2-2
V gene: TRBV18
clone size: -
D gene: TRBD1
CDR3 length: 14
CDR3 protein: CASSPGQGTGELFF
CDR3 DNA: TGTGCCAGCTCACCGGGACAGGGAACCGGGGAGCTGTTTTTT